The clone carrying this T cell receptor (beta chain) appeared a few times. Its antigen remains unidentified. The data stem from a study of post-analysis software for immune sequencing data. General observations from the study: Five or six TRBV segments, TRBV5-6, TRBV5-1 and TRBV20-1 among them, were found more frequent in patients than controls.

TCR beta cDNA libraries included unique molecular identifiers. One entry per CDR3 protein, called by TCRdb with MiXCR from the PCR reads. The sample records 450,000 or so distinct CDR3 sequences, roughly 46% being singletons. This CDR3 is built from 15 residues. The receptor was isolated from a girl aged 5 to 17 with multiple sclerosis. Material: blood. The rearrangement joins TRBV12-3 or TRBV12-4 to TRBJ2-5; maybe TRBD2 (6 bases). The closer fit of TRBJ2-7 to the DNA end suggests the J call may be wrong. The CDR3 coding sequence is TGTGCCAGCAGCCCTTTGGTGGAGGGCCCTTACGAGCAGTACTTC. Amino acids: CASSPLVEGPYEQYF.